The 15 T cell receptor beta chains below all came from one sample that was sequenced in a study of blood T cell repertoires in COVID-19. The assay was immunoSEQ multiplex PCR, and TCRdb's table has in-frame clones only and misses some. In the table there are 200,000 to 250,000 clones, roughly four fifths of which are singletons. The sample taken for sequencing was PBMCs or T cells enriched from blood (not recorded which). These receptors were collected from a woman aged 55-70 years who had recovered from COVID-19.

V and J are TRBV5-4 and TRBJ2-3; 11 bases match TRBD2. The V segment lost 4 bases and the J segment 3 bases; nucleotides outside the gene matches: 7. Per the germline V gene, CDR1 is SGHNT and CDR2 is YYREEE (reference sequence). The CDR3 spans 16 residues. CDR3 nucleotide sequence: TGTGCCAGCAGCCCTCCGACTAGCGGGATGACAGATACGCAGTATTTT. Translation gives CASSPPTSGMTDTQYF.

The genes are TRBV10-2 and TRBJ2-2; 8 bases line up with TRBD1. Losses at the gene ends were 7 bases for V and 10 bases for J; bases not matched to a gene: 17. The CDR3 spans 16 residues. CDR1 and CDR2 (germline): WSHSY, SAAADI. CDR3 DNA sequence: TGCGCCAGCACCGTGAGCCAGGGGGCGCGGTATGAGGAGCTGTTTTTT. This sequence encodes CASTVSQGARYEELFF.

The genes are TRBV2 and TRBJ1-6; 8 bases line up with TRBD1. The junction had 3 bases not matched to a gene; V was cut back by 5 bases and J by 3 bases. Germline V gene lookup returns CDR1 SNHLY and CDR2 FYNNEI. The CDR3 spans 15 residues. CDR3 sequence (DNA): TGTGCCAGCAGTTCGGACAGGGACTATAATTCACCCCTCCACTTT. Amino acid sequence: CASSSDRDYNSPLHF.

The chain is built from TRBV27 and TRBJ2-6, with D uncertain. The germline CDR1 and CDR2 sequences are MNHEY and SMNVEV (reference sequence). Trimming took off 3 bases at V and 1 base at J, with 13 bases between the two ends. This CDR3 is built from 17 residues. CDR3 sequence: CASSFRVYSSGANVLTF. The CDR3, as DNA: TGTGCCAGCAGTTTTCGGGTCTACTCTTCTGGGGCCAACGTCCTGACTTTC.

V is TRBV5-1 and J is TRBJ1-1, with D maybe TRBD1 (5 bases). V gave up 4 bases and J gave up 0 bases, with 13 bases separating them. Germline loops: CDR1 SGHRS, CDR2 YFSETQ. The CDR3 totals 15 residues. In nucleotides, the CDR3 is TGCGCCAGCAGCCTCGGCGGGGGGATGAACACTGAAGCTTTCTTT. This encodes CASSLGGGMNTEAFF.

Only a few counts were recorded for this clone. The chain joins TRBV5-4 to TRBJ2-3; 9 nucleotides align to TRBD2. Germline-derived CDR1 and CDR2 are SGHNT and YYREEE (reference sequence). V shed 4 bases, J shed 1 base, and the junction held 1 base outside the gene matches. The CDR3 is 14 residues long. The CDR3 region is CASSRTSGTDTQYF. As DNA, the CDR3 is TGTGCCAGCAGCCGGACTAGCGGCACAGATACGCAGTATTTT.

This clone showed up just a few times. V gene TRBV11-2 combines with J gene TRBJ2-7, with a tentative D call TRBD1 (5 bases). V dropped 2 bases and J dropped 3 bases, with 17 bases sitting between them. Germline V lookup: CDR1 SGHAT, CDR2 FQNNGV. The CDR3 consists of 16 residues. The CDR3 DNA is TGTGCCAGCAGCTTAAGTTCGCAGGGCTTAAGCTACGAGCAGTACTTC. The encoded protein is CASSLSSQGLSYEQYF.

V and J are TRBV5-1 and TRBJ1-4; D unresolved. This CDR3 region has 13 residues. Trimming shortened V by 4 bases and J by 4 bases, and 8 bases separated the two germline ends. The germline V gene has CDR1 SGHRS and CDR2 YFSETQ. In nucleotides, the CDR3 is TGCGCCAGCAGCGAGGGATTTAATGAAAAACTGTTTTTT. This sequence encodes CASSEGFNEKLFF.

This chain uses TRBV9 with TRBJ2-1, with D perhaps matching TRBD2 (5 bases). CDR3 length equals 17 residues. Germline CDR1 is SGDLS and CDR2 is YYNGEE. V dropped 4 bases and J dropped 0 bases, with 17 bases sitting between them. Here the CDR3 DNA reads TGTGCCAGCAGCTCCCGGGGTGAGCGGCTCTCCTACAATGAGCAGTTCTTC. Protein product: CASSSRGERLSYNEQFF.

The chain combines TRBV4-2 with TRBJ2-1; D is uncertain. Trimming removed 0 bases at V and 0 bases at J, with 9 bases between. This CDR3 contains 16 residues. Per germline, CDR1 LGHNA and CDR2 YNFKEQ. The CDR3 region has the DNA TGTGCCAGCAGCCAAGATCTGCACAGCTCCTACAATGAGCAGTTCTTC. Its protein is CASSQDLHSSYNEQFF.

This chain connects TRBV5-1 to TRBJ1-5, with TRBD1 identical over 7 bases. The CDR3 loop spans 13 amino acids. Germline values: CDR1 SGHRS, CDR2 YFSETQ. Trimming at V came to 5 bases and at J to 5 bases, leaving 4 bases not matched to a gene. DNA of the CDR3: TGCGCCAGCAGGACAGGGCTCCATCAGCCCCAGCATTTT. This sequence encodes CASRTGLHQPQHF. Full variable domain (missing parts from reference TRBV5-1 and TRBJ1-5): KAGVTQTPRYLIKTRGQQVTLSCSPISGHRSVSWYQQTPGQGLQFLFEYFSETQRNKGNFPGRFSGRQFSNSRSEMNVSTLELGDSALYLCASRTGLHQPQHFGDGTRLSIL.

This rearrangement joins TRBV24-1 to TRBJ2-2; 7 nucleotides match TRBD1. Germline assignment: CDR1 KGHDR and CDR2 SFDVKD. Trimming cost V 6 bases and J 0 bases; bases outside gene matches: 3. The CDR3 consists of 15 residues. The CDR3, as DNA: TGTGCCACCAGTCGAGGGGGCGCGAACACCGGGGAGCTGTTTTTT. Amino acids: CATSRGGANTGELFF.

The chain carries TRBV6-5 and TRBJ1-2, with 7 bases identical to TRBD1. Losses at the gene ends were 6 bases for V and 1 base for J; bases not matched to a gene: 5. Germline V lookup: CDR1 MNHEY, CDR2 SVGAGI. The CDR3 totals 14 residues. The CDR3 nucleotides are TGTGCCAGCAGCCGGGACAGCGATAACTATGGCTACACCTTC. This gives the protein CASSRDSDNYGYTF.

The chain recombines TRBV2 with TRBJ2-7; TRBD2 aligns across 7 bases. The CDR3 is 13 amino acids. From germline, CDR1 is SNHLY and CDR2 FYNNEI. After removal of 10 bases from V and 0 bases from J, the junction contained 6 bases not matched to a gene. As DNA, the CDR3 is TGTGCCATCACTAGCGAGCCCTCCTACGAGCAGTACTTC. It is translated as CAITSEPSYEQYF.

The chain links TRBV5-5 to TRBJ1-4, with 8 positions matching TRBD1. Trimming cost V 2 bases and J 5 bases; bases outside gene matches: 17. CDR1 SGHKS and CDR2 YYEKEE come from the germline V gene (reference sequence). The CDR3 covers 19 residues. The CDR3 spells CASSFVGRVRGLQNEKLFF. The CDR3 DNA is TGTGCCAGCAGCTTCGTGGGTCGGGTCAGGGGGCTACAGAATGAAAAACTGTTTTTT.